Reported below is one T cell receptor beta chain. Sequence at one end of the junction differs from germline and may be a read error. This CDR3 region has 11 residues. Seattle patient enrollment occurred during active infection, with longitudinal follow-up thereafter. Per the authors' pipeline: Estimated nucleated cell counts came from reference gene primer amplification. Assay used: immunoSEQ multiplex PCR; TCRdb lists only in-frame clones, some missing. That table gives V, J and clone size, and the DNA gave D and trimming. The sample yields some 100,000 clones, approximately 86% seen once. These data come from a study of blood T cell repertoires in COVID-19. Study background: Acute and convalescent COVID-19 samples came from the United States, Italy and Spain. The cDNA or gDNA used as material had been derived from T cells, B-cell-depleted T cells, or PBMCs.

The chain combines TRBV12-3 or TRBV12-4 with TRBJ2-3; a weak D match, TRBD1 (5 bases). The sequence was obtained from a middle-aged man with COVID-19, enrolled during active disease. The sequenced sample consisted of peripheral blood. The CDR3, as DNA: TGTGCCAGCAGCCTTACAGGTACGCAGTATTTT. It specifies CASSLTGTQYF.